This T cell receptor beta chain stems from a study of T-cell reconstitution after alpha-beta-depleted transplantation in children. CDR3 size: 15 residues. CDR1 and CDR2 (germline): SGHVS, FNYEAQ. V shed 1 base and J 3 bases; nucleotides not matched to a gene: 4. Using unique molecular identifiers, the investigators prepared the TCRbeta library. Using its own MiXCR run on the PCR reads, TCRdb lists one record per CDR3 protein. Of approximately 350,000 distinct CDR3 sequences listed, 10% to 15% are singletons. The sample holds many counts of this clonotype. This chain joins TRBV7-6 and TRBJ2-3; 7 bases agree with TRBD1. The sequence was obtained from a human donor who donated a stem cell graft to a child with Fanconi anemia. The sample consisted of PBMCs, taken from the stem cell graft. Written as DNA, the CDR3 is TGTGCCAGCAGCTTAGGAGGGGGCCTGACAGATACGCAGTATTTT. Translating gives CASSLGGGLTDTQYF.